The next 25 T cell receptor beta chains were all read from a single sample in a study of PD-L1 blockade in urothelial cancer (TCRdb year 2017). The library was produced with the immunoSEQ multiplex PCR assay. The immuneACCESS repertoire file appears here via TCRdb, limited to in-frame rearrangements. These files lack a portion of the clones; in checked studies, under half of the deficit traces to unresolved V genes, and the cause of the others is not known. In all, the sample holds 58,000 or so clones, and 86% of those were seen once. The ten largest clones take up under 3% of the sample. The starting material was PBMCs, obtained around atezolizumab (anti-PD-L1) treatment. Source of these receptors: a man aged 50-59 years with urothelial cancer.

The CDR3 nucleotides are TGTGCCAGCAGCCGACAGGGGGAGAGCTATGGCTACACCTTC. Its translation: CASSRQGESYGYTF. J is TRBJ1-2 and V is TRBV11-2, with TRBD1 identical over 9 bases. The V and J ends lost 5 bases and 4 bases, in that order; junction bases with no gene match: 5. This CDR3 contains 14 residues. Germline CDR1 and CDR2: SGHAT and FQNNGV.

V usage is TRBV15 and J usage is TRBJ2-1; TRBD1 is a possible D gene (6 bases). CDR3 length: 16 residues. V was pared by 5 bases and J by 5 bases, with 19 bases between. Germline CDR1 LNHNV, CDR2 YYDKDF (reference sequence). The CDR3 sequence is CATSAPPGHQNNEQFF. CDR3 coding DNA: TGTGCCACCAGCGCCCCACCGGGACATCAGAACAATGAGCAGTTCTTC.

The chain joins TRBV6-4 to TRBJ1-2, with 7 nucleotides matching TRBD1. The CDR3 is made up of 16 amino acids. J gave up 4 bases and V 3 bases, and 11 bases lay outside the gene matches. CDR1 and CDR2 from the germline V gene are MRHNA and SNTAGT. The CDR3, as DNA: TGTGCCAGCAGTGAATTCGGGACAGACCTCGCCTATGGCTACACCTTC. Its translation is CASSEFGTDLAYGYTF.

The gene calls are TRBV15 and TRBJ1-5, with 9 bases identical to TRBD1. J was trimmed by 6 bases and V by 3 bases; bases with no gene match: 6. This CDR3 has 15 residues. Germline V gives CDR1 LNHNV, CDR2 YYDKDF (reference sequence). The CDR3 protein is CATSSIGTGTQPQHF. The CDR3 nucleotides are TGTGCCACCAGCAGCATCGGGACAGGGACTCAGCCCCAGCATTTT.

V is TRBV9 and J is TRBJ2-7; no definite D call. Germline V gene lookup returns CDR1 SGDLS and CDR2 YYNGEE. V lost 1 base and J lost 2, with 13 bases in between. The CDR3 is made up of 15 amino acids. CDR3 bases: TGTGCCAGCAGCGTACATCAGGCCCCGACCTACGAGCAGTACTTC. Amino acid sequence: CASSVHQAPTYEQYF.

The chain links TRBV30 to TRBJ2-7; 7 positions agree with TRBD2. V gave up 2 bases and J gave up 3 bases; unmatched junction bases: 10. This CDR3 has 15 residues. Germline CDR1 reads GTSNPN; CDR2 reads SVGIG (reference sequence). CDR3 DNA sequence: TGTGCCTGGAGTACCCTTGGGGGGGGGAACTACGAGCAGTACTTC. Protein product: CAWSTLGGGNYEQYF. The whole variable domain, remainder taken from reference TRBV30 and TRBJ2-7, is SQTIHQWPATLVQPVGSPLSLECTVEGTSNPNLYWYRQAAGRGLQLLFYSVGIGQISSEVPQNLSASRPQDRQFILSSKKLLLSDSGFYLCAWSTLGGGNYEQYFGPGTRLTVT.

The CDR3 coding sequence is TGTGCCAGAAGGTACTACGGGAACTCGGCCTACGAGCAGTACTTC. It encodes CARRYYGNSAYEQYF. The V call is TRBV5-3, the J call TRBJ2-7; TRBD2 might be the D (5 bases). TRBV5-3 is sorted into the ORF group, with uncertain function. Trimming cost V 5 bases and J 2 bases, with 17 bases left between them. This CDR3 spans 15 amino acids.

The CDR3: CASSLRGESSYEQYF. The CDR3 DNA reads TGTGCCAGCAGCCTACGGGGGGAGAGCTCCTACGAGCAGTACTTC. V and J are TRBV7-9 and TRBJ2-7; 7 nucleotides match TRBD2. Germline CDR1 and CDR2: SEHNR and FQNEAQ (reference sequence). Trimming removed 5 bases from V and 0 bases from J; junction bases left unmatched: 7. The CDR3 loop spans 15 amino acids.

CDR3 DNA sequence: TGTGCCAGCATTGTCAGTTTCTCTGGAAACACCATATATTTT. Protein product: CASIVSFSGNTIYF. The chain carries TRBV6-1 and TRBJ1-3; D unclear. The germline CDR1 and CDR2 sequences are MNHNS and SASEGT. Trimming took off 7 bases at V and 0 bases at J, with 10 bases between the two ends. The CDR3 length is 14 residues.

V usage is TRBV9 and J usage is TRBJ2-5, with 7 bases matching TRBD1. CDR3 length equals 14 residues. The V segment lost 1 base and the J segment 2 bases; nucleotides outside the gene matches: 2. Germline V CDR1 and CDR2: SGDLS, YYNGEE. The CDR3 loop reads CASSVQGEQETQYF. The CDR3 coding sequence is TGTGCCAGCAGCGTACAGGGGGAGCAAGAGACCCAGTACTTC.

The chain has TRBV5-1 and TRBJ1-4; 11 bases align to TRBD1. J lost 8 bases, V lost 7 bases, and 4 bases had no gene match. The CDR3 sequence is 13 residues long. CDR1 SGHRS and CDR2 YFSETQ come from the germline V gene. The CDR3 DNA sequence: TGCGCCAGCGCGGGACAGGGGGGAGAAAAACTGTTTTTT. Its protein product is CASAGQGGEKLFF.

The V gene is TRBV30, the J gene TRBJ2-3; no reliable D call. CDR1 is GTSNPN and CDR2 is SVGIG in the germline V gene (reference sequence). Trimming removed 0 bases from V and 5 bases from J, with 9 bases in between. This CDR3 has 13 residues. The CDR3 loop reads CAWSVTLRDTQYF. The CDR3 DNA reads TGTGCCTGGAGTGTGACATTACGAGATACGCAGTATTTT.

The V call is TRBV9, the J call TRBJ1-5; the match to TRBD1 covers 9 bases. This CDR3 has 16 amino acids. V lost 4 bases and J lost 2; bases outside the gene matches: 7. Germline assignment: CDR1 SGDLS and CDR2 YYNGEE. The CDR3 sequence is CASSRTGGNGNQPQHF. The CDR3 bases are TGTGCCAGCAGCAGAACAGGGGGCAATGGCAATCAGCCCCAGCATTTT.

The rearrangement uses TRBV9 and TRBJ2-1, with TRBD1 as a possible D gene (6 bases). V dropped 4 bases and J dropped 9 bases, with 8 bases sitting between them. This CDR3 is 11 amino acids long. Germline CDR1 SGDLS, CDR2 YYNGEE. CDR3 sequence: CASSQGGEQFF. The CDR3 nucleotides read TGTGCCAGCAGCCAAGGGGGTGAGCAGTTCTTC.

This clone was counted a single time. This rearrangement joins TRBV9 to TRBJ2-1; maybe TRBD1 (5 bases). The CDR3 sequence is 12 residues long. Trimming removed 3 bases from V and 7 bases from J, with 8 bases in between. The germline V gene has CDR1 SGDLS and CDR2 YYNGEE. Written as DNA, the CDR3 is TGTGCCAGCAGCGAACCAGGGAATGAGCAGTTCTTC. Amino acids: CASSEPGNEQFF. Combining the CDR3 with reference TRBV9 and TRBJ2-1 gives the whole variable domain DSGVTQTPKHLITATGQRVTLRCSPRSGDLSVYWYQQSLDQGLQFLIQYYNGEERAKGNILERFSAQQFPDLHSELNLSSLELGDSALYFCASSEPGNEQFFGPGTRLTVL.

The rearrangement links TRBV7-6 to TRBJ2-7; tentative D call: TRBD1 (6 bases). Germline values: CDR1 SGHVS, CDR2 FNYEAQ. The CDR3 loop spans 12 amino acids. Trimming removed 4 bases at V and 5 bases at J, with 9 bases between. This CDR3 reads CASSSTGNEQYF. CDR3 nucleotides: TGTGCCAGCAGCTCGACAGGTAACGAGCAGTACTTC. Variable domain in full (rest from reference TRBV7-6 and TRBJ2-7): GAGVSQSPRYKVTKRGQDVALRCDPISGHVSLYWYRQALGQGPEFLTYFNYEAQQDKSGLPNDRFSAERPEGSISTLTIQRTEQRDSAMYRCASSSTGNEQYFGPGTRLTVT.

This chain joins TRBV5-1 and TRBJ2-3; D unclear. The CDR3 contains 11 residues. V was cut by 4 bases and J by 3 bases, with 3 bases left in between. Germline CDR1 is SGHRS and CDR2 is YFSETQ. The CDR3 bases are TGCGCCAGCAGCCTAACAGATACGCAGTATTTT. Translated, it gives CASSLTDTQYF.

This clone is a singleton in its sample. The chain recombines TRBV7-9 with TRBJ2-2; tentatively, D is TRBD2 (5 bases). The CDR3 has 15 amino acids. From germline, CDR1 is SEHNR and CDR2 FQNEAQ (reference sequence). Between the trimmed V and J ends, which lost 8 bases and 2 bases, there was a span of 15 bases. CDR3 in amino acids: CASSPRADNTGELFF. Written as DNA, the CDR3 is TGTGCCAGCTCCCCGCGGGCCGACAACACCGGGGAGCTGTTTTTT.

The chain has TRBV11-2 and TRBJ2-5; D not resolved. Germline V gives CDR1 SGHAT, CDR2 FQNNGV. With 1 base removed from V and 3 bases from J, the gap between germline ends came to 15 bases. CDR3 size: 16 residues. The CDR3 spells CASSLASRLSEETQYF. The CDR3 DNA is TGTGCCAGCAGCTTAGCCTCGCGGTTGTCGGAAGAGACCCAGTACTTC.

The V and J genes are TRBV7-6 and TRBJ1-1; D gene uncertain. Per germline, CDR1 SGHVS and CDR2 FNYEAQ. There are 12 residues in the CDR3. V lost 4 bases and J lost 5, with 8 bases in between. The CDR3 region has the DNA TGTGCCAGCAGCTCGACGGGTACTGAAGCTTTCTTT. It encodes CASSSTGTEAFF. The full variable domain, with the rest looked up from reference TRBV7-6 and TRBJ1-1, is GAGVSQSPRYKVTKRGQDVALRCDPISGHVSLYWYRQALGQGPEFLTYFNYEAQQDKSGLPNDRFSAERPEGSISTLTIQRTEQRDSAMYRCASSSTGTEAFFGQGTRLTVV.

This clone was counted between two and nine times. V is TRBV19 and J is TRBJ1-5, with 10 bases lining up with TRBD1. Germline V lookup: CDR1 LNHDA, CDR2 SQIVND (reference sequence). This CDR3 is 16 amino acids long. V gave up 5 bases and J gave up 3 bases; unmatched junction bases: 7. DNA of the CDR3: TGTGCCAGTAGTCAGGGACAGGGGTCCTACAATCAGCCCCAGCATTTT. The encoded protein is CASSQGQGSYNQPQHF.

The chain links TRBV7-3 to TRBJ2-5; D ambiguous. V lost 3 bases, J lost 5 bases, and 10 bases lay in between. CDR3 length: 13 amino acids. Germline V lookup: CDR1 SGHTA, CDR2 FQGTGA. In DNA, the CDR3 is TGTGCCAGCAGCTTCTCGGGTGGGGAGACCCAGTACTTC. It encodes CASSFSGGETQYF.

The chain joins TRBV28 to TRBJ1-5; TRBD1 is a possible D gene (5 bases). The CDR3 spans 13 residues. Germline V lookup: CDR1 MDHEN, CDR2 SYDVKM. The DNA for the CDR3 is TGTGCTGGGGGAGGGGCGCAGAATCAGCCCCAGCATTTT. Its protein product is CAGGGAQNQPQHF.

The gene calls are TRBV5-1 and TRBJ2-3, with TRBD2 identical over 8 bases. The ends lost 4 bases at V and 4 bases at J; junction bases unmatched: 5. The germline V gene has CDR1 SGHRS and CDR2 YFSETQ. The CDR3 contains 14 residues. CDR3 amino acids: CASSPGLGADTQYF. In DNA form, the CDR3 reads TGCGCCAGCAGCCCGGGACTAGGAGCAGATACGCAGTATTTT.

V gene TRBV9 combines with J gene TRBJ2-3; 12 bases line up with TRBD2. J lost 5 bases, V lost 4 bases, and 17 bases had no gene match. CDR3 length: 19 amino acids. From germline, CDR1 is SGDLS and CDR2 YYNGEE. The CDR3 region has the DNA TGTGCCAGCAGCTTACGACCGGGACTAGCGGGTCATAGAAGAGATACGCAGTATTTT. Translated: CASSLRPGLAGHRRDTQYF.